This is a list of T cell receptor beta chains from one sample in a study of cytomegalovirus exposure and HLA in healthy donors. The method was immunoSEQ multiplex PCR; TCRdb's version includes in-frame clones alone and lacks a portion of them. Among about 57,000 clones listed, 93% were seen once. The sample was PBMCs. All receptors come from a woman aged 18 to 35 in good health and CMV-seronegative. Both conserved end residues are part of each CDR3. A D gene is named only where the DNA matches it firmly. Rows may omit the clone size; those that give it use once, few, many or a size class.

v_gene	d_gene	j_gene	abundance	CDR3nt	CDR3aa
TRBV7-2	TRBD1	TRBJ1-1	-	TGTGCCAGCTCAGTACAGGGGGCCGACACTGAAGCTTTCTTT	CASSVQGADTEAFF
TRBV5-1	TRBD2	TRBJ2-1	-	TGCGCCAGCAGCTTCCGGACTAGCGGGAGATCTAATGAGCAGTTCTTC	CASSFRTSGRSNEQFF
TRBV11-2	TRBD1	TRBJ1-4	-	TGTGCCAGCAGCGGCCCCACAGGGGGGGCTGAAAAACTGTTTTTT	CASSGPTGGAEKLFF
TRBV7-9	-	TRBJ1-2	-	TGTGCCAGCAGCTTAGCGACAGGTCCCTATGGCTACACCTTC	CASSLATGPYGYTF
TRBV11-3	TRBD1	TRBJ1-1	-	TGTGCCAGCAGCCCTAGGACAGGGACCACTGAAGCTTTCTTT	CASSPRTGTTEAFF
TRBV5-6	TRBD2	TRBJ2-1	-	TGTGCCAGCAGCGAGATAACGGGGGGTTACAATGAGCAGTTCTTC	CASSEITGGYNEQFF
TRBV25-1	TRBD1	TRBJ1-1	-	TGTGCCAGCAGTGATACCGGGACAGTCACTACTGCTTTCTTT	CASSDTGTVTTAFF
TRBV27	TRBD1	TRBJ1-5	-	TGTGCCAGCAGTTCCGGGACAGGGGCAGGGCAGCCCCAGCATTTT	CASSSGTGAGQPQHF
TRBV18	-	TRBJ1-4	-	TGTGCCAGCTCGCCGTCGGGGGGTAGAAATGAAAAACTGTTTTTT	CASSPSGGRNEKLFF
TRBV10-3	TRBD1	TRBJ1-2	-	TGTGCCATCAGTGTAGCTAGACAGGGGGGGAACTATGGCTACACCTTC	CAISVARQGGNYGYTF
TRBV9	-	TRBJ2-1	-	TGTGCCAGCAGCGTAGGAGCGGTCTCCTACAATGAGCAGTTCTTC	CASSVGAVSYNEQFF
TRBV6-1	-	TRBJ1-1	once	TGTGCCAGCAGAACGTACAGGGCTGGGAACACTGAAGCTTTCTTT	CASRTYRAGNTEAFF
TRBV6-1	TRBD2	TRBJ2-1	-	TGTGCCAGCAGTGCACTAGCGGGTGAATCTTATGAGCAGTTCTTC	CASSALAGESYEQFF
TRBV5-6	-	TRBJ1-6	-	TGTGCCAGCAGCTTGGCGGAGGCGTACAGCTCCTATAATTCACCCCTCCACTTT	CASSLAEAYSSYNSPLHF
TRBV5-1	TRBD1	TRBJ1-4	-	TGCGCCAGCAGCTTACAGGGGGCAACTAATGAAAAACTGTTTTTT	CASSLQGATNEKLFF
TRBV10-1	-	TRBJ2-3	-	TGCGCCAGCAGTGAAACAGCGGCAGATACGCAGTATTTT	CASSETAADTQYF
TRBV5-4	-	TRBJ2-7	-	TGTGCCAGCAGCTCGCCAGGAAGCCCCTACGAGCAGTACTTC	CASSSPGSPYEQYF
TRBV9	-	TRBJ2-2	-	TGTGCCAGCAGCTTAGAGGCTAGCGCGAACACCGGGGAGCTGTTTTTT	CASSLEASANTGELFF
TRBV5-3	TRBD2	TRBJ2-5	-	TGTGCCAGAAGCCGCGTGGGGGGAAGCGGGAGCTACCAAGAGACCCAGTACTTC	CARSRVGGSGSYQETQYF
TRBV11-2	-	TRBJ1-1	-	TGTGCCAGCAGCTTAGGACATGACACTGAAGCTTTCTTT	CASSLGHDTEAFF
TRBV11-3	-	TRBJ2-2	-	TGTGCCAGCAGCTTAAGGGGTCAGGGTTTCAACACCGGGGAGCTGTTTTTT	CASSLRGQGFNTGELFF
TRBV10-2	-	TRBJ2-1	-	TGCGCCAGCAGTAGAACAGCCTACAATGAGCAGTTCTTC	CASSRTAYNEQFF
TRBV7-8	TRBD1	TRBJ1-5	-	TGTGCCAGCAGCTTAGCCAGGGGGCACGGTCAGCCCCAGCATTTT	CASSLARGHGQPQHF
TRBV19	-	TRBJ2-1	-	TGTGCCAGTAGTAGGGGAACAGGACGCATCGGTGAGCAGTTCTTC	CASSRGTGRIGEQFF
TRBV27	-	TRBJ2-2	-	TGTGCCAGCAGTCGCCTGACTATCGACACCGGGGAGCTGTTTTTT	CASSRLTIDTGELFF
TRBV5-8	-	TRBJ1-2	-	TGTGCCAGCAGCTTGAGGCGGGGCTACACCTTC	CASSLRRGYTF
TRBV6-6	-	TRBJ1-2	-	TGTGCCAGCAGTTACTCCGAGATGTCTGGCTACACCTTC	CASSYSEMSGYTF
TRBV4-2	TRBD1	TRBJ2-4	once	TGTGCCAGCAGCCGAGACAGGGTGGGGACCAAAAACATTCAGTACTTC	CASSRDRVGTKNIQYF
TRBV18	TRBD1	TRBJ1-5	-	TGTGCCAGCTCAGCTCAGGGGGCAAGTAGTAATCAGCCCCAGCATTTT	CASSAQGASSNQPQHF
TRBV6-1	TRBD1	TRBJ2-5	-	TGTGCCAGCACCCAAGGACAGGGATCGGGGGAGCAGTACTTC	CASTQGQGSGEQYF
TRBV7-7	TRBD1	TRBJ1-2	-	TGTGCTGTTGAAGACAGGGGACGTGGCTACACCTTC	CAVEDRGRGYTF
TRBV19	-	TRBJ2-6	once	TGTGCCAGTATTCCAAGTACAGGGTACCCCCCTAGGTCTGGGGCCAACGTCCTGACTTTC	CASIPSTGYPPRSGANVLTF
TRBV10-3	TRBD1	TRBJ2-7	-	TGTGCCATCAGTGGGACAGGTTCGAGCTCCTACGAGCAGTACTTC	CAISGTGSSSYEQYF
TRBV30	TRBD2	TRBJ2-5	-	TGTGCCTGGAGGCCGAGGCCCGGGACCCCGGGGGGAGAGACCCAGTACTTC	CAWRPRPGTPGGETQYF
TRBV6-1	-	TRBJ1-1	-	TGTGCCAGCAGCTTTTGGGGCCACACTGAAGCTTTCTTT	CASSFWGHTEAFF
TRBV7-9	TRBD1	TRBJ1-3	-	TGTGCCAGCAGCTTTGACAGGGATTCTGGAAACACCATATATTTT	CASSFDRDSGNTIYF
TRBV6-1	-	TRBJ1-4	-	TGTGCCAGCAGTGAATGGGAGGGGACAACTAATGAAAAACTGTTTTTT	CASSEWEGTTNEKLFF
TRBV7-6	-	TRBJ1-4	-	TGTGCCAGCAGCGCGGTTCCTACAGGTTTGGGCGAAAAACTGTTTTTT	CASSAVPTGLGEKLFF
TRBV27	-	TRBJ2-1	-	TGTGCCAGCAAGAATTGGGGGGGCGAGAGCAATGAGCAGTTCTTC	CASKNWGGESNEQFF
TRBV6-5	-	TRBJ1-4	-	TGTGCCAGCAGTCCCTCCGGGGGACGTGAAAAACTGTTTTTT	CASSPSGGREKLFF
TRBV6-6	-	TRBJ1-6	-	TGTGCCAGCAGTGGAGCCCAAAATTCACCCCTCCACTTT	CASSGAQNSPLHF
TRBV7-2	-	TRBJ2-1	-	TGTGCCAGCAGCTTAGCGGTGAGCTCCTACAATGAGCAGTTCTTC	CASSLAVSSYNEQFF
TRBV2	TRBD1	TRBJ2-5	-	TGTGCCAGCAGTACTAGGGGGCAAGTGACCCAGTACTTC	CASSTRGQVTQYF
TRBV7-9	-	TRBJ2-1	-	TGTGCCAGCAGCTTCGAGACTACCGGCGCACAGCAGTTCTTC	CASSFETTGAQQFF
TRBV21-1	-	TRBJ1-1	-	TGTGCCATCATAGACAGGACTGAAGCTTTCTTT	CAIIDRTEAFF
TRBV6-5	TRBD1	TRBJ2-5	few	TGTGCCAGCAGCCCTGGGACAGGGTTCTTTGAGACCCAGTACTTC	CASSPGTGFFETQYF
TRBV28	TRBD1	TRBJ1-2	-	TGTGCCAGCAGCCCAGGGGGCTATGGCTACACCTTC	CASSPGGYGYTF
TRBV7-2	-	TRBJ1-1	-	TGTGCCAGCAGCTTCTCCGTCAGGGGCCGGAGGTTGAACACTGAAGCTTTCTTT	CASSFSVRGRRLNTEAFF
TRBV19	TRBD1	TRBJ1-5	-	TGTGCCAGTAGTATAGAGGGACAGGGGAACAATCAGCCCCAGCATTTT	CASSIEGQGNNQPQHF
TRBV6-1	-	TRBJ2-2	-	TGTGCCAGCAGACCACGAAGACTAGGCGCCGGGGAGCTGTTTTTT	CASRPRRLGAGELFF